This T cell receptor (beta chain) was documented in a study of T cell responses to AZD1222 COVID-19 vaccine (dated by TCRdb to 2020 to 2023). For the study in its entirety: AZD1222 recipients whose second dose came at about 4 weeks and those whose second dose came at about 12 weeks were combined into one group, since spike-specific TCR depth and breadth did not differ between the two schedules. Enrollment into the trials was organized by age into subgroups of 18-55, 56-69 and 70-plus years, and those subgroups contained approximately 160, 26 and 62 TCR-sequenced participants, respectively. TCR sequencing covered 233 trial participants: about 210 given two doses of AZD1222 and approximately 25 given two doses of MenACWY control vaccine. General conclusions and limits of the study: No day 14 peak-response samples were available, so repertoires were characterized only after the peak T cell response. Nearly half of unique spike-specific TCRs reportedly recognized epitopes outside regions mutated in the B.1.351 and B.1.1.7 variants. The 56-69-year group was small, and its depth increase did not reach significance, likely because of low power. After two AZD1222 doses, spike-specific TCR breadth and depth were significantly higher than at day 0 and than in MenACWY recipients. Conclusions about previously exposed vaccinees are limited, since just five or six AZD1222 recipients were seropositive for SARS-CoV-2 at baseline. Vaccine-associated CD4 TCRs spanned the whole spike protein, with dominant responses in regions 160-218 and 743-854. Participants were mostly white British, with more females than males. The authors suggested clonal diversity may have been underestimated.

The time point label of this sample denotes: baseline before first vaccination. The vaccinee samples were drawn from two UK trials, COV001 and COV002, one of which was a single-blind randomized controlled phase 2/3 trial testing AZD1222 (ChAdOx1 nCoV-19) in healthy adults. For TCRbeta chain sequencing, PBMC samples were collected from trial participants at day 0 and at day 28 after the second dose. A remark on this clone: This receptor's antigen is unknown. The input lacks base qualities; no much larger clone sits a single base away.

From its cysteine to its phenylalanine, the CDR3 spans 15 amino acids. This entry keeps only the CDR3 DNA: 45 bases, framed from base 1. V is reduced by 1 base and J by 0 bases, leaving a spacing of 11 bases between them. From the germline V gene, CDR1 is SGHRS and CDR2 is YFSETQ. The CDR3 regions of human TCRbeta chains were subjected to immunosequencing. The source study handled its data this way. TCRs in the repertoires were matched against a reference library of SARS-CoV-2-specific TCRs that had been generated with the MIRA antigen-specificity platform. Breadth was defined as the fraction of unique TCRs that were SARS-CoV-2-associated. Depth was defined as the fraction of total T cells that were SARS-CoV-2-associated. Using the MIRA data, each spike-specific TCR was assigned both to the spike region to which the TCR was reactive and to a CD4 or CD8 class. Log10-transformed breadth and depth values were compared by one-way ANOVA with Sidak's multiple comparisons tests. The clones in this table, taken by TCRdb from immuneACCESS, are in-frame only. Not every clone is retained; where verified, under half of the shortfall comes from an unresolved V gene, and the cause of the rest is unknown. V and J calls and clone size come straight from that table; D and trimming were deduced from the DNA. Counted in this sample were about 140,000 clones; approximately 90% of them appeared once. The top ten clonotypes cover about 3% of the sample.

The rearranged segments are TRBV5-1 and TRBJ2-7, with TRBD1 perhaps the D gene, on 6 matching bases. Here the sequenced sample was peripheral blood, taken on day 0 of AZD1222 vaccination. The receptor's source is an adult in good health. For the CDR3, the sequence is CASSLMTGASYEQYF. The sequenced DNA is TGCGCCAGCAGCTTGATGACAGGAGCCTCCTACGAGCAGTACTTC.